This T cell receptor beta chain derives from a study of T cells in women clearing cervical HPV infection. Background on the study: Cases: HPV16-related CIN3 or worse on histology, a couple of invasive cancers.

Regarding this clone: The junction departs from the called germline gene at one end, perhaps through a read error. The DNA ends 3 residues before the CDR3 does, and the rest of the CDR3 is filled in from the germline J gene.

Germline V lookup: CDR1 MGHRA, CDR2 YSYEKL. The CDR3 is 13 amino acids. Libraries were prepared by immunoSEQ multiplex PCR; TCRdb keeps only in-frame clonotypes and omits some of them. Its listing shows 49,000 or so clones. This TCR derives from a woman aged 18 to 75 with a cervical HPV16 infection that either progressed to CIN3+ or cleared (not recorded which). Source material: blood buffy coat. The genes are TRBV4-1 and TRBJ2-2; D possibly corresponds to TRBD2 (6 bases). Incomplete CDR3 DNA: TGCACCAGCAACCAAGGAGGGGCCGGGGAG. It encodes CTSNQGGAGE. The CDR3 in its entirety is CTSNQGGAGELFF.